The present T cell receptor beta chain was sequenced within a study of Tregs in tolerant kidney transplant recipients. Whole-study findings and limits: Tregs expanded with activated donor B cells seemed most donor-specific. Findings come from small patient numbers and require larger validation. No direct test of biological reproducibility was done here.

The data were produced by immunoSEQ multiplex PCR, yet TCRdb's version contains in-frame clones alone and is incomplete. The table includes 240,000 or so clones, roughly 84% detected once. On this clone itself: What it binds is unknown.

This CDR3 contains 14 residues. The germline gives CDR1 SGHKS, CDR2 YYEKEE (reference sequence). Between the trimmed V and J ends, which lost 2 bases and 3 bases, there was a span of 11 bases. Thawed PBMCs were FACS-sorted into unstimulated CD4+CD25+CD127- regulatory T cells, CD4+CD25- non-regulatory cells, CD4 and CD8 cells. The chain employs TRBV5-5 and TRBJ1-2; D gene ambiguous. Input material: CD4+ T cells from blood. The receptor's source is a human donor in good health. DNA for the CDR3: TGTGCCAGCAGCTTAAGTTCGTACGACTATGGCTACACCTTC. It is translated as CASSLSSYDYGYTF.